What follows are 18 T cell receptor beta chains derived from one specimen sequenced in a study of OX40 agonist ivuxolimab in advanced cancers. Profiling relied on immunoSEQ multiplex PCR, and the TCRdb table lists in-frame clones only, not all of them. The data hold 72,000 or so clones, with about four fifths observed a single time. Material: CD4+ or CD8+ T cells sorted from blood, obtained in a trial of the OX40 agonist ivuxolimab. The receptors here all came from an adult with an advanced solid tumor such as melanoma, head and neck, liver or kidney cancer.

The V call is TRBV6-1, the J call TRBJ1-3, with a tentative D call TRBD1 (5 bases). Germline V gives CDR1 MNHNS, CDR2 SASEGT. The CDR3 contains 16 residues. Trimming cost V 4 bases and J 4 bases, with 17 bases left between them. The DNA for the CDR3 is TGTGCCAGCAGTGGCCCAGCGGGGGGGGGAGGAAACACCATATATTTT. This translates into CASSGPAGGGGNTIYF.

This chain uses TRBV18 with TRBJ1-6, with D perhaps matching TRBD1 (5 bases). CDR3 length: 16 residues. Germline V CDR1 and CDR2: KGHSH, LQKENI. V dropped 6 bases and J dropped 5 bases, with 17 bases sitting between them. CDR3 sequence (DNA): TGTGCCAGCTCGAAAGCGACCGGGACCCATAATTCACCCCTCCACTTT. Its protein product is CASSKATGTHNSPLHF.

This clone showed up just once. V and J are TRBV6-1 and TRBJ2-1; TRBD1 aligns across 7 bases. The CDR3 runs 16 residues. From germline, CDR1 is MNHNS and CDR2 SASEGT. V lost 3 bases, J lost 7 bases, and 12 bases stayed unmatched. The CDR3, as DNA: TGTGCCAGCAGTGACGCCGCGACAGGGAATTATAATGAGCAGTTCTTC. It translates to CASSDAATGNYNEQFF.

The chain combines TRBV19 with TRBJ1-4; 7 nucleotides align to TRBD1. The CDR3 consists of 15 residues. V lost 5 bases, J lost 6 bases, and 9 bases stayed unmatched. CDR1 LNHDA and CDR2 SQIVND come from the germline V gene (reference sequence). The CDR3 loop is CASSGDSAPYEKLFF. DNA for the CDR3: TGTGCCAGTAGTGGGGACAGTGCTCCGTATGAAAAACTGTTTTTT.

The chain joins TRBV2 to TRBJ1-5; possibly TRBD1 for D (5 bases). The CDR3 runs 15 residues. The V end lost 4 bases, the J end lost 0 bases, and 10 bases lay between the germline ends. Germline CDR1 is SNHLY and CDR2 is FYNNEI. The CDR3 sequence: CASSVTGLSNQPQHF. CDR3 in DNA: TGTGCCAGCAGTGTGACGGGGCTTAGCAATCAGCCCCAGCATTTT.

This chain connects TRBV7-3 to TRBJ2-5, with a possible D match to TRBD2 (5 bases). Trimming removed 5 bases from V and 4 bases from J, with 14 bases in between. Germline V gene sequence: CDR1 SGHTA, CDR2 FQGTGA. The CDR3 consists of 14 residues. CDR3 protein: CASSPAGAGETQYF. CDR3 sequence (DNA): TGTGCCAGCAGCCCCGCGGGCGCAGGAGAGACCCAGTACTTC.

The rearrangement joins TRBV9 to TRBJ2-2; TRBD2 agrees at 9 bases. Germline loops: CDR1 SGDLS, CDR2 YYNGEE. The CDR3 is 15 amino acids. V trimming: 3 bases; J trimming: 4 bases; junction bases outside the gene matches: 4. The CDR3, as DNA: TGTGCCAGCAGCGCAGCGGGGGGACTCACCGGGGAGCTGTTTTTT. Its protein is CASSAAGGLTGELFF. Drawing the rest from reference TRBV9 and TRBJ2-2, the complete variable domain is DSGVTQTPKHLITATGQRVTLRCSPRSGDLSVYWYQQSLDQGLQFLIQYYNGEERAKGNILERFSAQQFPDLHSELNLSSLELGDSALYFCASSAAGGLTGELFFGEGSRLTVL.

The rearrangement uses TRBV11-2 and TRBJ2-3; possibly TRBD2 for D (7 bases). V lost 1 base, J lost 0 bases, and 17 bases lay in between. The CDR3 has 18 amino acids. CDR1 is SGHAT and CDR2 is FQNNGV in the germline V gene. In nucleotides, the CDR3 is TGTGCCAGCAGCTTAGGGAGGGGGAGGGGGACTAGCACAGATACGCAGTATTTT. This sequence encodes CASSLGRGRGTSTDTQYF.

This clone was seen just once. The V call is TRBV9, the J call TRBJ1-2; 10 bases align to TRBD1. Per the germline V gene, CDR1 is SGDLS and CDR2 is YYNGEE. With 3 bases clipped from V and 5 bases from J, the junction kept 7 bases outside the gene matches. CDR3 length equals 15 residues. The CDR3 coding sequence is TGTGCCAGCAGCGGGGGACAGGGGCTGAGGTATGGCTACACCTTC. Translated, it gives CASSGGQGLRYGYTF.

This clone was detected once. The J gene is TRBJ2-5, the V gene TRBV5-6, with unresolved D. V was shortened by 5 bases and J by 2 bases, with 19 bases between the two germline ends. The CDR3 sequence is 16 residues long. CDR1 SGHDT and CDR2 YYEEEE come from the germline V gene. CDR3 sequence: CASSSRLRGPQETQYF. The CDR3 DNA reads TGTGCCAGCAGTTCACGACTCCGAGGTCCGCAAGAGACCCAGTACTTC.

This clone was seen a handful of times. The J gene is TRBJ1-2, the V gene TRBV19, with 8 bases lining up with TRBD1. Per the germline V gene, CDR1 is LNHDA and CDR2 is SQIVND (reference sequence). The V segment lost 5 bases and the J segment 7 bases; nucleotides outside the gene matches: 9. The CDR3 is made up of 14 amino acids. CDR3 in amino acids: CASSVDRAPAGYTF. The CDR3 DNA sequence: TGTGCCAGTAGTGTGGACAGGGCGCCCGCTGGCTACACCTTC.

V and J are TRBV4-1 and TRBJ1-1, with 8 bases fitting TRBD1. The CDR3 consists of 15 residues. The germline V gene encodes CDR1 MGHRA and CDR2 YSYEKL. The V and J ends lost 4 bases and 4 bases, in that order; junction bases with no gene match: 8. CDR3 protein: CASSPTTGGITEAFF. The CDR3 bases are TGCGCCAGCAGCCCCACTACAGGGGGTATCACTGAAGCTTTCTTT.

The J gene is TRBJ1-1, the V gene TRBV7-9; 7 bases are a match to TRBD1. From germline, CDR1 is SEHNR and CDR2 FQNEAQ (reference sequence). The CDR3 runs 14 residues. V lost 6 bases, J lost 3 bases, and 7 bases stayed unmatched. CDR3 amino acids: CASSYGQGDTEAFF. In DNA, the CDR3 is TGTGCCAGCAGTTACGGCCAGGGGGACACTGAAGCTTTCTTT.

This clone was counted once. The genes are TRBV7-3 and TRBJ1-2; 8 bases line up with TRBD1. V lost 2 bases, J lost 5 bases, and 4 bases stayed unmatched. CDR3 size: 14 residues. Germline assignment: CDR1 SGHTA and CDR2 FQGTGA. The DNA of the CDR3 is TGTGCCAGCAGCTTATCAGGGGGCGGTTATGGCTACACCTTC. Translating gives CASSLSGGGYGYTF.

This chain links TRBV7-3 with TRBJ1-1, with a weak D call TRBD1 (6 bases). The CDR3 runs 16 residues. V lost 2 bases, J lost 2 bases, and 15 bases lay in between. From germline, CDR1 is SGHTA and CDR2 FQGTGA. For the CDR3, the DNA is TGTGCCAGCAGCTTATTAGGGGGTAACCTCAACACTGAAGCTTTCTTT. This encodes CASSLLGGNLNTEAFF.

The J gene is TRBJ1-1, the V gene TRBV6-1, with D possibly TRBD1 on 6 matching bases. Germline CDR1 is MNHNS and CDR2 is SASEGT. Trimming removed 6 bases at V and 6 bases at J, with 20 bases between. The CDR3 contains 15 residues. The CDR3 DNA reads TGTGCCAGCAGGGGGGTGACAGGAATCTACGCTGAAGCTTTCTTT. This codes for CASRGVTGIYAEAFF.

The chain links TRBV5-1 to TRBJ1-2, with D possibly being TRBD1 (5 bases). The CDR3 consists of 16 residues. The germline CDR1 and CDR2 sequences are SGHRS and YFSETQ. V shed 0 bases and J shed 6 bases, with 18 bases lying between them. The CDR3 bases are TGCGCCAGCAGCTTGGGATTCGGGGGTTTCAATAATGGCTACACCTTC. Encoded protein: CASSLGFGGFNNGYTF.

The gene calls are TRBV28 and TRBJ2-5, with 8 bases fitting TRBD1. Per germline, CDR1 MDHEN and CDR2 SYDVKM. This CDR3 is built from 14 residues. The V gene end was trimmed by 6 bases and the J gene end by 0 bases; junction bases not matched to a gene: 3. The CDR3 DNA is TGTGCCAGCAGCCCGGACAGGGACCAAGAGACCCAGTACTTC. This encodes CASSPDRDQETQYF. Combining the CDR3 with reference TRBV28 and TRBJ2-5 gives the whole variable domain DVKVTQSSRYLVKRTGEKVFLECVQDMDHENMFWYRQDPGLGLRLIYFSYDVKMKEKGDIPEGYSVSREKKERFSLILESASTNQTSMYLCASSPDRDQETQYFGPGTRLLVL.